The 24 T cell receptor beta chains reported below all come from one sample, sequenced in a study of T cell repertoires in cytomegalovirus infection. TCRdb processed the reads anew with MiXCR; each CDR3 protein has one entry. This sample has hundreds of thousands of distinct CDR3 sequences, with approximately 42% found just once. For these TCRs, the target antigens are not known. The starting material was cultured PBMCs, obtained from culture after CMV antigen stimulation. These receptors all come from a human donor in good health (CMV status not recorded). Some clones in this sample may be carry-over from other donors' samples.

This clonotype was detected a few times. The genes are TRBV5-1 and TRBJ2-7; 8 bases match TRBD1. J was trimmed by 3 bases and V by 1 base; bases with no gene match: 9. CDR1 and CDR2 (germline): SGHRS, YFSETQ. This CDR3 is 16 amino acids long. DNA of the CDR3: TGCGCCAGCAGCTTGTGGGCCGGACAGGGAAACTACGAGCAGTACTTC. The encoded protein is CASSLWAGQGNYEQYF.

This chain uses TRBV28 with TRBJ1-6; D is unclear. Germline loops: CDR1 MDHEN, CDR2 SYDVKM. The germline V and J ends were trimmed by 7 bases and 9 bases, with 13 bases remaining between them. This CDR3 contains 13 residues. The DNA of the CDR3 is TGTGCCAGCACTTACGGGAACTTTTCACCCCTCCACTTT. Its protein product is CASTYGNFSPLHF.

The chain is built from TRBV4-3 and TRBJ2-7; a weak D match, TRBD1 (5 bases). Germline-derived CDR1 and CDR2 are LGHNA and YSLEER. The CDR3 has 19 amino acids. V lost 1 base to trimming and J lost 1 base, with 23 bases between them. CDR3 sequence (DNA): TGCGCCAGCAGCCAAGTTCTCGGTCCCGAACTGGGGCGATCCTACGAGCAGTACTTC. Its protein product is CASSQVLGPELGRSYEQYF.

This clonotype was recorded once. The chain has TRBV11-2 and TRBJ2-7, with TRBD2 matching 11 bases. The junction had 3 bases not matched to a gene; V was cut back by 5 bases and J by 3 bases. CDR3 length: 14 amino acids. CDR1 SGHAT and CDR2 FQNNGV come from the germline V gene. CDR3 nucleotides: TGTGCCAGCAGCGCGACTAGCGGGGACTACGAGCAGTACTTC. It translates to CASSATSGDYEQYF.

The V call is TRBV10-3, the J call TRBJ1-2; D gene ambiguous. The CDR3 spans 14 residues. Trimming removed 6 bases at V and 0 bases at J, with 11 bases between. In germline, CDR1 is ENHRY, CDR2 SYGVKD. CDR3 sequence (DNA): TGTGCCATCAGCCCTCAAGGAGCTAACTATGGCTACACCTTC. Translated: CAISPQGANYGYTF.

The CDR3 is CASSRGYEKLFF. The CDR3 coding sequence is TGTGCCAGCAGCCGGGGGTATGAAAAACTGTTTTTT. The chain has TRBV12-3 or TRBV12-4 and TRBJ1-4, with a tentative D call TRBD1 (5 bases). The length of the CDR3 is 12 residues. The ends were cut back, 6 bases at V and 6 bases at J, with 8 bases in the middle.

This clonotype has a count of ten or more. The chain uses TRBV7-2 and TRBJ2-5, with D perhaps matching TRBD2 (6 bases). Germline V gives CDR1 SGHTA, CDR2 FQGNSA. There are 17 residues in the CDR3. Between the trimmed V and J ends, which lost 5 bases and 0 bases, there was a span of 19 bases. The CDR3 here is CASSPGLANLYQETQYF. For the CDR3, the DNA is TGTGCCAGCAGCCCGGGGCTAGCGAACTTGTACCAAGAGACCCAGTACTTC. Full variable domain (missing parts from reference TRBV7-2 and TRBJ2-5): GAGVSQSPSNKVTEKGKDVELRCDPISGHTALYWYRQSLGQGLEFLIYFQGNSAPDKSGLPSDRFSAERTGGSVSTLTIQRTQQEDSAVYLCASSPGLANLYQETQYFGPGTRLLVL.

The chain combines TRBV20-1 with TRBJ2-1; 11 bases line up with TRBD1. This CDR3 has 17 amino acids. Germline-derived CDR1 and CDR2 are DFQATT and SNEGSKA (reference sequence). With V trimmed by 1 base and J by 12 bases, 17 bases remained unmatched. The CDR3 region is CSARGGVRDRGGPRQFF. CDR3 nucleotides: TGCAGTGCTAGAGGAGGTGTGAGGGACAGGGGGGGACCACGGCAGTTCTTC.

The chain couples TRBV7-2 to TRBJ2-1, with D tentatively TRBD1 (5 bases). The CDR3 runs to 15 residues. Germline V gene lookup returns CDR1 SGHTA and CDR2 FQGNSA. Trimming took off 2 bases at V and 8 bases at J, with 16 bases between the two ends. CDR3 amino acids: CASSLWVSFRDEQFF. The CDR3 DNA reads TGTGCCAGCAGCTTATGGGTCAGCTTCAGGGATGAGCAGTTCTTC.

This clonotype was detected only a few times. The V and J genes are TRBV7-2 and TRBJ2-5; D uncertain. The V end was cut by 1 base, the J end by 2 bases, with 11 bases between. The CDR3 totals 15 residues. Per germline, CDR1 SGHTA and CDR2 FQGNSA. The CDR3 sequence is CASSLGFAVQETQYF. The CDR3 DNA is TGTGCCAGCAGCTTAGGATTTGCGGTACAAGAGACCCAGTACTTC.

The gene calls are TRBV12-3 or TRBV12-4 and TRBJ2-5, with TRBD1 matching over 7 bases. CDR3 size: 14 residues. Unmatched junction bases numbered 8, after V lost 5 bases and J lost 5 bases. The CDR3 DNA follows: TGTGCCAGCAGTCTGACCCCCAGGGGGGAGACCCAGTACTTC. Translated: CASSLTPRGETQYF.

This chain connects TRBV20-1 to TRBJ2-1; a weak D match, TRBD1 (6 bases). The germline V gene encodes CDR1 DFQATT and CDR2 SNEGSKA (reference sequence). The CDR3 runs to 12 residues. Trimming stripped 4 bases from V and 6 bases from J, with 10 bases between. The CDR3 spells CSAITGSNEQFF. The CDR3 DNA reads TGCAGTGCTATTACAGGGTCCAATGAGCAGTTCTTC.

V is TRBV6-6 and J is TRBJ2-1, with 7 bases identical to TRBD2. The CDR3 sequence is 19 residues long. Trimming removed 0 bases from V and 3 bases from J; junction bases left unmatched: 14. The germline V gene has CDR1 MNHNY and CDR2 SVGAGI (reference sequence). CDR3 in amino acids: CASSYSGGISLAVYNEQFF. Here the CDR3 DNA reads TGTGCCAGCAGTTACTCGGGGGGGATCAGTCTAGCGGTCTACAATGAGCAGTTCTTC.

V is TRBV29-1 and J is TRBJ2-2, with D tentatively TRBD1 or TRBD2 (5 bases each). In germline, CDR1 is SQVTM, CDR2 ANQGSEA. V was pared by 5 bases and J by 6 bases, with 7 bases between. The CDR3 totals 11 residues. DNA of the CDR3: TGCAGCGTTCGGGGACCCGGGGAGCTGTTTTTT. This translates into CSVRGPGELFF.

This clonotype was recorded a few times. CDR3 region: CASSLARTSGNKMSYEQYF. CDR3 nucleotides: TGTGCCAGCAGCTTAGCGCGGACTAGCGGGAATAAAATGTCCTACGAGCAGTACTTC. V and J are TRBV7-9 and TRBJ2-7; 12 bases map to TRBD2. In germline, CDR1 is SEHNR, CDR2 FQNEAQ (reference sequence). There are 19 residues in the CDR3. The trim removed 0 bases at V and 1 base at J, leaving 10 bases unmatched.

This clonotype was detected a few times. V gene TRBV20-1 combines with J gene TRBJ1-5, with 9 bases aligning to TRBD1. The trim removed 3 bases at V and 5 bases at J, leaving 2 bases unmatched. This CDR3 comprises 13 residues. Per the germline V gene, CDR1 is DFQATT and CDR2 is SNEGSKA (reference sequence). This CDR3 reads CSARGDRDQPQHF. DNA of the CDR3: TGCAGTGCTAGGGGGGACAGGGATCAGCCCCAGCATTTT.

The chain couples TRBV7-2 to TRBJ1-2; perhaps TRBD1 as D (5 bases). The CDR3 totals 14 residues. CDR1 SGHTA and CDR2 FQGNSA come from the germline V gene. Deletions cut 5 bases from V and 8 bases from J, with 18 bases between. CDR3 DNA: TGTGCCAGCAGCGCACAGGTCAACGGAGTGGGCTACACCTTC. As protein: CASSAQVNGVGYTF.

The chain combines TRBV20-1 with TRBJ2-7; 7 bases are a match to TRBD2. CDR1 and CDR2 (germline): DFQATT, SNEGSKA (reference sequence). J was trimmed by 4 bases and V by 6 bases; bases with no gene match: 9. The length of the CDR3 is 13 residues. This chain's CDR3 is CSATPGREYEQYF. CDR3 DNA: TGCAGTGCAACCCCTGGGAGGGAGTACGAGCAGTACTTC.

This clonotype was recorded a few times. The rearrangement links TRBV29-1 to TRBJ2-3; D not certain. With 7 bases removed from V and 0 bases from J, the gap between germline ends came to 8 bases. The CDR3 spans 12 residues. Germline CDR1 is SQVTM and CDR2 is ANQGSEA. The DNA for the CDR3 is TGCAGCGGCCTGGGGAGCACAGATACGCAGTATTTT. It codes for CSGLGSTDTQYF.

CDR3 amino acids: CASSPLDRSAGELFF. The CDR3 DNA sequence: TGTGCCAGCAGCCCGTTAGACAGGTCGGCCGGGGAGCTGTTTTTT. The chain uses TRBV5-6 and TRBJ2-2; tentative D call: TRBD1 (6 bases). Germline V lookup: CDR1 SGHDT, CDR2 YYEEEE. This CDR3 is built from 15 residues. V gave up 4 bases and J gave up 6 bases, with 16 bases separating them. Complete variable domain (other parts from reference TRBV5-6 and TRBJ2-2): DAGVTQSPTHLIKTRGQQVTLRCSPKSGHDTVSWYQQALGQGPQFIFQYYEEEERQRGNFPDRFSGHQFPNYSSELNVNALLLGDSALYLCASSPLDRSAGELFFGEGSRLTVL.

V is TRBV7-4 and J is TRBJ2-6; TRBD1 aligns across 10 bases. Germline assignment: CDR1 SGHVT and CDR2 SQSDAQ. V shed 2 bases and J 4 bases; nucleotides not matched to a gene: 8. This CDR3 comprises 18 residues. As DNA, the CDR3 is TGTGCCAGCAGCTTAAGTGGGACAGGGGCGATGGGGGCCAACGTCCTGACTTTC. This encodes CASSLSGTGAMGANVLTF.

The chain recombines TRBV19 with TRBJ2-3; D remains ambiguous. The germline V gene encodes CDR1 LNHDA and CDR2 SQIVND (reference sequence). Trimming took 4 bases from V and 6 from J, leaving 11 bases between them. The CDR3 totals 13 residues. The CDR3 nucleotides read TGTGCCAGTAGTACCCCCGATGGGGATACGCAGTATTTT. This translates into CASSTPDGDTQYF.

This clonotype was detected a few times. This chain joins TRBV7-2 and TRBJ1-3; 7 nucleotides agree with TRBD1. CDR1 is SGHTA and CDR2 is FQGNSA in the germline V gene. The CDR3 covers 18 residues. With V trimmed by 4 bases and J by 0 bases, 12 bases remained unmatched. The chain's CDR3 is CASSSRPGTVFSGNTIYF. The CDR3, as DNA: TGTGCCAGCAGCTCCCGCCCCGGGACAGTCTTCTCTGGAAACACCATATATTTT.

The V gene is TRBV12-3 or TRBV12-4, the J gene TRBJ1-1, with no clear D. Trimming left V 5 bases short and J 4 bases short, with 8 bases between. This CDR3 contains 12 residues. The DNA for the CDR3 is TGTGCCAGCAGTAGAGTGGGCACTGAAGCTTTCTTT. It encodes CASSRVGTEAFF.